This TCR beta chain was recorded in a study of blood T cells in healthy people across ages. The study's findings and limits: Unsorted PBMCs ruled out conclusive naive versus antigen-experienced comparison.

Germline V lookup: CDR1 SNHLY, CDR2 FYNNEI. The CDR3 has 14 amino acids. A second PCR, run for roughly 6 to 11 cycles, used a sample-barcoded 5' primer plus a J-beta primer mix. In TCRdb, the 5' RACE reads were re-called with MiXCR into one record per CDR3 protein. This sample carries 650,000 to 800,000 distinct CDR3 sequences, over 40% of them seen once, and the ten largest clones take 13%. Every participating donor contributed approximately 10 milliliters of peripheral blood through a draw. Samples had at least 6.5 million PBMCs isolated from them. Concerning this clonotype: Its antigen is unidentified. With a much larger clone just one base away, this may be a read error.

The sequence was obtained from an elderly woman in good health. The sample taken for sequencing was blood. The rearrangement uses TRBV2 and TRBJ1-5; D gene unclear. CDR3 residues: CASRDVRRTQPQHF. CDR3 coding DNA: TGTGCCAGCCGTGATGTGAGGAGGACCCAGCCCCAGCATTTT.